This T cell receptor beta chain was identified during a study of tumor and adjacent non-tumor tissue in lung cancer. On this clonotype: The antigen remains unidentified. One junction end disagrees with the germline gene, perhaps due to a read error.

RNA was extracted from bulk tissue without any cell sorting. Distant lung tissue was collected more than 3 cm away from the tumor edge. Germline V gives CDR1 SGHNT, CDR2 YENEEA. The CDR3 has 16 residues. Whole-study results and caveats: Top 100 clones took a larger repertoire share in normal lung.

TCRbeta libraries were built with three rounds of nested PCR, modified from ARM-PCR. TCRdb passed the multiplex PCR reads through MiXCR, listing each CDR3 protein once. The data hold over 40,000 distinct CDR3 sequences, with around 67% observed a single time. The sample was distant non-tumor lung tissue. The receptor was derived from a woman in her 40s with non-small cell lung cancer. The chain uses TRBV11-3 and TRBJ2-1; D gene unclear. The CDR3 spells CASSSQAPTFYNEQPF. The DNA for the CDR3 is TGTGCCAGCAGCTCCCAGGCCCCTACCTTCTACAATGAGCAGCCCTTC.